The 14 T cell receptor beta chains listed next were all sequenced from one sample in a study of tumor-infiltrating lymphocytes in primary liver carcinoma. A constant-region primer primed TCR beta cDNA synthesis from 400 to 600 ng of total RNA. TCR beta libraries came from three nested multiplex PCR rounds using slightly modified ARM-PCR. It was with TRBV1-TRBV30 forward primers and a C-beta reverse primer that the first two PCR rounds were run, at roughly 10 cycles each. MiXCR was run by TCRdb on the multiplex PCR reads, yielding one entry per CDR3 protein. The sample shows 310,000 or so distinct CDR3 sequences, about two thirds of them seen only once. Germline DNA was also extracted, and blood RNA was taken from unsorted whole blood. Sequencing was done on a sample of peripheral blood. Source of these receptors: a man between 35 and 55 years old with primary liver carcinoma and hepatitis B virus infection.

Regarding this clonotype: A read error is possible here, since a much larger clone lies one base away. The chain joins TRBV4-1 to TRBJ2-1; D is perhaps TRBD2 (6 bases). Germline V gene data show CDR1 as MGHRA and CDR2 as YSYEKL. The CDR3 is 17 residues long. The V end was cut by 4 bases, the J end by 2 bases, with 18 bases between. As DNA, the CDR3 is TGCGCCAGCAGCCCCGGGGTAGCGGAATCCGCCTACAATGAGCAGTTCTTC. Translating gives CASSPGVAESAYNEQFF.

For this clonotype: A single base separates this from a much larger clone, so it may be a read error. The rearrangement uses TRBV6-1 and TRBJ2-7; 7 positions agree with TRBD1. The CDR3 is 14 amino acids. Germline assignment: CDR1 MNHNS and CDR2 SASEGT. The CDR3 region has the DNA TGTGCCGGCAGTGACCGGACAGGTATGCGCGAGCAGTACTTC. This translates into CAGSDRTGMREQYF.

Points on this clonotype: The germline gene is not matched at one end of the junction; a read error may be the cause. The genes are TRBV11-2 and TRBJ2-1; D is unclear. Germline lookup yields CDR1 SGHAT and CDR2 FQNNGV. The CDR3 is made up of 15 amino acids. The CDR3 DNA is TGTACCAGCAGCTTAGAGACAAAGGACCTCAATGAGCAGTTCTTC. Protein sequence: CTSSLETKDLNEQFF.

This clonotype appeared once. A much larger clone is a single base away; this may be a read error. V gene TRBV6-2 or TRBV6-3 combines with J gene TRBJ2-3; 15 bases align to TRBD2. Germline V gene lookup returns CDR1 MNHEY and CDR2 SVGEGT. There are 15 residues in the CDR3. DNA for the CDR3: TGTGACAGCAGTTACGGACTAGCGGGAGGGGATACGCAGTATTTT. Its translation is CDSSYGLAGGDTQYF.

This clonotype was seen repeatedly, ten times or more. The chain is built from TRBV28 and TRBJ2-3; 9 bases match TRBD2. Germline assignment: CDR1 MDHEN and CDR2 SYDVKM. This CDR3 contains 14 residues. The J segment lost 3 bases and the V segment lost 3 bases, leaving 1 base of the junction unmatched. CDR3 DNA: TGTGCCAGCAGTTTCCTAGCGGGGACAGATACGCAGTATTTT. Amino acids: CASSFLAGTDTQYF.

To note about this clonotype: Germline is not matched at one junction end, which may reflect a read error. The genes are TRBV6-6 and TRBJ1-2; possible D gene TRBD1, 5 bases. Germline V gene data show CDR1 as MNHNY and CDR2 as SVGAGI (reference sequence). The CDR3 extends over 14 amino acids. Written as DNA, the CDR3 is TGTACCAGCAGTGGCACGGGGGAGAACTATGGCTACACCTTC. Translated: CTSSGTGENYGYTF.

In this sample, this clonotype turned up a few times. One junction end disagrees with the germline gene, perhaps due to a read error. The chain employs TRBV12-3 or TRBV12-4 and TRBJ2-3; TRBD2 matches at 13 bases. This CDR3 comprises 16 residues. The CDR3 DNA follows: TGTGCCAGCAGCCCCTCCGGGACTAGCGGGACAGGTACGCAGTATTTT. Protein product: CASSPSGTSGTGTQYF.

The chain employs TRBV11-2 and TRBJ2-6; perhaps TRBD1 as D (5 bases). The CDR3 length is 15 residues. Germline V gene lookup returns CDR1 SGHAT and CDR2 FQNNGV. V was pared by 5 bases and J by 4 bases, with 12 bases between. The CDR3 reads CASSPPGLGANVLTF. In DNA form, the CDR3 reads TGTGCCAGCAGCCCACCAGGGCTGGGGGCCAACGTCCTGACTTTC.

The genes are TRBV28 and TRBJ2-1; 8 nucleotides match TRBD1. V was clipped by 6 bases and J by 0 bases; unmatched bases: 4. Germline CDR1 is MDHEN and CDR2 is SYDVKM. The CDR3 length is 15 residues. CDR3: CASRSDRGSYNEQFF. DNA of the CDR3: TGTGCCAGCAGGAGCGACAGGGGCTCCTACAATGAGCAGTTCTTC.

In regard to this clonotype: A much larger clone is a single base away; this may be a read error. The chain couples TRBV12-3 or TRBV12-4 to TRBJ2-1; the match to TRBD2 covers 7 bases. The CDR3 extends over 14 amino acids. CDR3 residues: CASSLGRGYNEQSF. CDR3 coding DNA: TGTGCCAGCAGTTTAGGGCGGGGGTACAATGAGCAGTCCTTC.

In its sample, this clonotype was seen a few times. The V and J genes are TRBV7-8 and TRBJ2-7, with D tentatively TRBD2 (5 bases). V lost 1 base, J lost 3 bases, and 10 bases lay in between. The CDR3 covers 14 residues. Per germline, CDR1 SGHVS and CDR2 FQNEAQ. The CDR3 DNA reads TGTGCCAGCAGCTTAGTAATCGCGGGCTACGAGCAGTACTTC. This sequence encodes CASSLVIAGYEQYF. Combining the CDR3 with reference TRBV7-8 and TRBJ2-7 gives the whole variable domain GAGVSQSPRYKVAKRGQDVALRCDPISGHVSLFWYQQALGQGPEFLTYFQNEAQLDKSGLPSDRFFAERPEGSVSTLKIQRTQQEDSAVYLCASSLVIAGYEQYFGPGTRLTVT.

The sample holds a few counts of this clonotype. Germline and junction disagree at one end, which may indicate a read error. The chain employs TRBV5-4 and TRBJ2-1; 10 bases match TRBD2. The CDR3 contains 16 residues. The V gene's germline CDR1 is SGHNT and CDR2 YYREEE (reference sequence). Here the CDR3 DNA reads TGTGCCAGCAAACCGGAGGCTAGCGGGAGCTACAATGGGCAGTTCTTC. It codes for CASKPEASGSYNGQFF.

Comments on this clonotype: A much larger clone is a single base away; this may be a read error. CDR3 coding DNA: TGTGCCTGCAGTTACTCGAGGGAAGAGACCCAGTACTTC. This sequence encodes CACSYSREETQYF. The chain is built from TRBV6-5 and TRBJ2-5; the D gene is possibly TRBD2 (5 bases). Germline V gene data show CDR1 as MNHEY and CDR2 as SVGAGI. This CDR3 has 13 residues.

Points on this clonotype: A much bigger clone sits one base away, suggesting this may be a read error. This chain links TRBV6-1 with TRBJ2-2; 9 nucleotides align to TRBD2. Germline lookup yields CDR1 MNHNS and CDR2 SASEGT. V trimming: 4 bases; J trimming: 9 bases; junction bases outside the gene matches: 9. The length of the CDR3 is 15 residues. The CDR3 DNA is TGTGCCAGCAGTGGAATTGGCGGGGGGGCCTGGGAGCTGTTTTTT. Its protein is CASSGIGGGAWELFF.